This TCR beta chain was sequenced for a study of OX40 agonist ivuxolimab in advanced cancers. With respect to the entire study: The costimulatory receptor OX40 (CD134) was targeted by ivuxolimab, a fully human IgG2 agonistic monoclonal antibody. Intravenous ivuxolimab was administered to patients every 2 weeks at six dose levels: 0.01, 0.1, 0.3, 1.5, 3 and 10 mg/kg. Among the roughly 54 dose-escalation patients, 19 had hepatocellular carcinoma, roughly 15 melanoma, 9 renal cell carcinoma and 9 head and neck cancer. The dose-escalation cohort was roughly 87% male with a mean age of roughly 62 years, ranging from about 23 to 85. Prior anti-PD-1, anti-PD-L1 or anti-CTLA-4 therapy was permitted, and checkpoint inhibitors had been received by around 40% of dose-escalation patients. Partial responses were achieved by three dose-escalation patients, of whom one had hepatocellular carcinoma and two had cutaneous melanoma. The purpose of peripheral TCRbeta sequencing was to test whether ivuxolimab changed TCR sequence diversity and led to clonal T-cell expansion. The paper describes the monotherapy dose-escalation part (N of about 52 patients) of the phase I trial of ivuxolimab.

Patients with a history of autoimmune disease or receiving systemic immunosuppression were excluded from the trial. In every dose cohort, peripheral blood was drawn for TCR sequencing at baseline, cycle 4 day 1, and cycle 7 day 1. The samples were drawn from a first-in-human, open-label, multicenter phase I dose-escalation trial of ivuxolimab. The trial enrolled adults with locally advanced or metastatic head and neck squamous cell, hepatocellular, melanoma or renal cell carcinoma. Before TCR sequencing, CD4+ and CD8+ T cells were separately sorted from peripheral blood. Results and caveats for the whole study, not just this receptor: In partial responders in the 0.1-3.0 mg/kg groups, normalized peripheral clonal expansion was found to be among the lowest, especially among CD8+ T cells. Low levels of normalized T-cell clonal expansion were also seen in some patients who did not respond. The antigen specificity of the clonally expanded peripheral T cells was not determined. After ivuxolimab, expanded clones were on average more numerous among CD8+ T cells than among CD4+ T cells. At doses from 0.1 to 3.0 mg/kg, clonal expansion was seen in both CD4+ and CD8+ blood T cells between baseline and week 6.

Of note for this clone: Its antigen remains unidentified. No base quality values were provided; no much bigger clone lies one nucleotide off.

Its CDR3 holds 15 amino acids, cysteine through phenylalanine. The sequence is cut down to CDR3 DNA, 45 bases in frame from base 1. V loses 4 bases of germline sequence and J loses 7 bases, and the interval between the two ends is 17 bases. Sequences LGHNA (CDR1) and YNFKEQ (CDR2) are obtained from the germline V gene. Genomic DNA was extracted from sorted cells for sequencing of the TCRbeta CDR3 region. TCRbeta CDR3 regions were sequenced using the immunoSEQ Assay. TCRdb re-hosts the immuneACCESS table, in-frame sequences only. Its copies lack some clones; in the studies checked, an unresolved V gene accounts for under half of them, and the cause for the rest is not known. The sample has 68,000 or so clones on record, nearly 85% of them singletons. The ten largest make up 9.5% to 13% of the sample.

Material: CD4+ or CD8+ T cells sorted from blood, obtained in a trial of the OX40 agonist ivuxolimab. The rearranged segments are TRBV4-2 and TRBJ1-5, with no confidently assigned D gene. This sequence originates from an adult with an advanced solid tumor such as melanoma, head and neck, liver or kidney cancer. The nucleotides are TGTGCCAGCAGCCCCCTCCGGGAGGTGCACCAGCCCCAGCATTTT. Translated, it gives CASSPLREVHQPQHF.